The present T cell receptor (beta chain) was sequenced within a study of post-analysis software for immune sequencing data (dated by TCRdb to between 2015 and 2016). Turning to the overall study: Disease courses on record covered relapsing-remitting, secondary progressive and progressive-relapsing multiple sclerosis, though some patients had no subtype annotation. The multiple sclerosis patient repertoires were compared with 11 previously published healthy control repertoires from donors aged about 6 to 26 years. A subset of samples was prepared in parallel using single-end sample barcoding, then pooled and co-amplified after Illumina adapter ligation. Results the study describes overall, beyond this receptor: Strong co-clustering of samples prepared in the same batch was shown by direct clustering with F measure, prompting a batch-effect correction. The multiple sclerosis patient group was slightly younger than the control group. Significantly lower normalized Chao1 diversity was found in multiple sclerosis patients than in controls, suggesting substantial peripheral T-cell clonal expansion.

About this clonotype: Its antigen is still unknown. Base qualities are missing; no much larger clone stands one base away.

Library preparation employed PCR. The sequencer listed for this sample is Illumina HiSeq 2500. To reduce PCR and sequencing biases, unique molecular identifiers were incorporated into the TCR beta cDNA libraries. About 500,000 cDNA molecules were obtained for every 1 to 10 million input T cells, so each molecule roughly corresponded to one T cell. Patient libraries were prepared and sequenced with the same protocol used for the earlier healthy control dataset. Samples belonging to the same batch were prepared together, multiplexed and sequenced on a shared HiSeq lane. Per the source publication's procedure: MIGEC handled the raw barcoded reads, throwing out single-read molecular identifier groups before consensus assembly and CDR3 extraction. VDJtools was used for post-analysis of the clonotype tables, with diversity normalized by down-sampling every dataset to the smallest sample size. Repertoire overlap clustering matched CDR3 amino acid but not nucleotide sequences to correct batch-related cross-sample contamination. Clones were called with MiXCR by TCRdb after fastp trimmed the public reads at Q25, and only in-frame beta chains were retained. Every distinct CDR3 protein forms one entry, paired with its most common genes and DNA. V and J calls and clone size were set by TCRdb, not the authors. This sample holds approximately 570,000 distinct CDR3 sequences; 44% were observed only once. Of the sample, roughly 1.7% is held by the ten largest clones.

To demonstrate the VDJtools post-analysis software, the study profiled TCR beta repertoires from the peripheral blood of about a dozen young patients with multiple sclerosis. Multiple sclerosis patients were children and adolescents aged about 6 to 17 years. Source material: blood. This sequence originates from a girl aged 10-17 years with multiple sclerosis.

The CDR3 is CASSLGTPGPRAFF. DNA sequence: TGCGCCAGCAGCTTAGGCACTCCGGGACCGCGGGCTTTCTTT. The chain was built from TRBV5-1 and TRBJ1-1; the D gene is possibly TRBD1, with 5 bases matching. CDR1 and CDR2 are read off the germline V gene as SGHRS and YFSETQ. From cysteine to phenylalanine, the CDR3 is 14 amino acids long. Only CDR3 DNA remains: 42 bases, in frame from the first base. Trimming takes 2 bases from V and 11 bases from J, and the germline ends sit 19 bases apart.